Presented here are 7 T cell receptor beta chains from one specimen sequenced in a study of T cell changes during pregnancy in multiple sclerosis. Here immunoSEQ multiplex PCR was the method, and the copy in TCRdb shows in-frame clones only, minus some. The data hold approximately 88,000 clones, with around 94% observed a single time. The sequencing here drew on peripheral blood, taken in the third trimester of pregnancy. Receptors were obtained from a female donor with multiple sclerosis, enrolled in a pregnancy study.

The chain couples TRBV6-5 to TRBJ2-7; D not certain. Per germline, CDR1 MNHEY and CDR2 SVGAGI. The CDR3 has 13 amino acids. V was clipped by 5 bases and J by 3 bases, with 11 bases between them. The CDR3 is CASSGDFFYEQYF. The CDR3 DNA sequence: TGTGCCAGCAGTGGAGACTTTTTCTACGAGCAGTACTTC.

The chain carries TRBV14 and TRBJ2-1; possible D gene TRBD2, 6 bases. The CDR3 loop spans 15 amino acids. Germline CDR1 reads SGHDN; CDR2 reads FVKESK. Trimming left V 4 bases short and J 6 bases short, with 16 bases between. The DNA for the CDR3 is TGTGCCAGCAGCCTGGGAGGCGTGGGGTTCAATGAGCAGTTCTTC. Translation gives CASSLGGVGFNEQFF.

This chain links TRBV11-2 with TRBJ2-1; tentatively, D is TRBD2 (6 bases). Germline V gene sequence: CDR1 SGHAT, CDR2 FQNNGV. V lost 5 bases and J lost 15, with 17 bases in between. CDR3 length equals 12 residues. The CDR3 loop reads CASSPGTTRRFF. CDR3 in DNA: TGTGCCAGCAGCCCTGGGACGACTAGGCGGTTCTTC.

The chain recombines TRBV5-1 with TRBJ2-3; D perhaps matches TRBD1 (6 bases). Trimming removed 3 bases at V and 4 bases at J, with 15 bases between. CDR3 size: 15 residues. Per the germline V gene, CDR1 is SGHRS and CDR2 is YFSETQ. For the CDR3, the DNA is TGCGCCAGCAGCTGGGGACACCTGGGCGCAGATACGCAGTATTTT. As protein: CASSWGHLGADTQYF.

The CDR3 nucleotides are TGTGCCAGCAGCACCTCCGGGACAGGGGGAGGCGAGCAGTACTTC. Encoded protein: CASSTSGTGGGEQYF. V is TRBV5-6 and J is TRBJ2-7; TRBD1 matches at 11 bases. There are 15 residues in the CDR3. V lost 4 bases to trimming and J lost 6 bases; unmatched junction nucleotides: 9. Germline lookup yields CDR1 SGHDT and CDR2 YYEEEE. The whole variable domain, remainder taken from reference TRBV5-6 and TRBJ2-7, is DAGVTQSPTHLIKTRGQQVTLRCSPKSGHDTVSWYQQALGQGPQFIFQYYEEEERQRGNFPDRFSGHQFPNYSSELNVNALLLGDSALYLCASSTSGTGGGEQYFGPGTRLTVT.

The J gene is TRBJ2-1, the V gene TRBV11-2; tentative D call: TRBD1 (6 bases). The CDR3 length is 13 residues. Deletions cut 4 bases from V and 4 bases from J, with 8 bases between. Germline loops: CDR1 SGHAT, CDR2 FQNNGV. Here the CDR3 reads CASSSRGYNEQFF. Here the CDR3 DNA reads TGTGCCAGCAGCTCGAGGGGGTACAATGAGCAGTTCTTC.

The gene calls are TRBV2 and TRBJ2-5; D perhaps matches TRBD2 (6 bases). The CDR3 consists of 14 residues. Germline V gives CDR1 SNHLY, CDR2 FYNNEI. Trimming removed 1 base at V and 5 bases at J, with 11 bases between. The CDR3 loop reads CASSEGGGVETQYF. The DNA of the CDR3 is TGTGCCAGCAGTGAAGGTGGCGGGGTGGAGACCCAGTACTTC.